A single sample is the source of the 13 T cell receptor beta chains below, sequenced in a study of blood T cell repertoires in COVID-19. The method was immunoSEQ multiplex PCR; TCRdb's version includes in-frame clones alone and lacks a portion of them. The sample contains about 160,000 clones, around 87% of which appear only once. The specimen was PBMCs or T cells enriched from blood (not recorded which). The receptors originated from a woman between 45 and 65 years old who had recovered from COVID-19.

The V gene is TRBV30, the J gene TRBJ1-6, with 10 bases identical to TRBD1. The V segment lost 5 bases and the J segment 9 bases; nucleotides outside the gene matches: 7. This CDR3 contains 14 residues. Germline CDR1 and CDR2: GTSNPN and SVGIG (reference sequence). DNA of the CDR3: TGTGCCTGGCTGGACAGGGGGGTCAGTTCACCCCTCCACTTT. Its protein is CAWLDRGVSSPLHF.

This chain joins TRBV11-2 and TRBJ1-1; D might be TRBD1 (5 bases). V lost 6 bases and J lost 0, with 14 bases in between. The germline V gene has CDR1 SGHAT and CDR2 FQNNGV. The CDR3 sequence is 15 residues long. Here the CDR3 DNA reads TGTGCCAGCAGGTCATGGGGGGGTGTGAACACTGAAGCTTTCTTT. It specifies CASRSWGGVNTEAFF.

The chain couples TRBV5-1 to TRBJ1-5; D is uncertain. The CDR3 extends over 14 amino acids. Germline values: CDR1 SGHRS, CDR2 YFSETQ. Trimming removed 4 bases from V and 7 bases from J, with 15 bases in between. As DNA, the CDR3 is TGCGCCAGCAGCCAAGATCCTTCCGAGCAGCCCCAGCATTTT. It yields the protein CASSQDPSEQPQHF.

This sequence joins TRBV5-1 and TRBJ1-1, with TRBD1 as a possible D gene (5 bases). V was trimmed by 0 bases and J by 9 bases, leaving 15 bases between them. Germline CDR1 and CDR2: SGHRS and YFSETQ. The CDR3 length is 14 residues. The CDR3 DNA reads as TGCGCCAGCAGCTTGGAGGCGGACACCCTCCAAGCTTTCTTT. It specifies CASSLEADTLQAFF. The entire variable domain, with the rest obtained from reference TRBV5-1 and TRBJ1-1, is as follows: KAGVTQTPRYLIKTRGQQVTLSCSPISGHRSVSWYQQTPGQGLQFLFEYFSETQRNKGNFPGRFSGRQFSNSRSEMNVSTLELGDSALYLCASSLEADTLQAFFGQGTRLTVV.

The V gene is TRBV6-5, the J gene TRBJ1-6; D is undetermined. The CDR3 contains 15 residues. The V end lost 8 bases, the J end lost 7 bases, and 18 bases lay between the germline ends. Looked up from germline, CDR1 is MNHEY and CDR2 is SVGAGI. The CDR3 region is CASVSRGGKNSPLHF. The CDR3 bases are TGTGCCAGCGTCTCTCGTGGAGGAAAGAATTCACCCCTCCACTTT.

The chain has TRBV25-1 and TRBJ2-6; 7 bases fit TRBD1. The CDR3 is 16 residues long. The V and J ends lost 7 bases and 3 bases, in that order; junction bases with no gene match: 9. Per the germline V gene, CDR1 is MGHDK and CDR2 is SYGVNS. This CDR3 reads CASTPQGVGGANVLTF. Written as DNA, the CDR3 is TGTGCCAGCACTCCTCAGGGGGTTGGTGGGGCCAACGTCCTGACTTTC. The complete variable domain, with remaining parts taken from reference TRBV25-1 and TRBJ2-6, reads EADIYQTPRYLVIGTGKKITLECSQTMGHDKMYWYQQDPGMELHLIHYSYGVNSTEKGDLSSESTVSRIRTEHFPLTLESARPSHTSQYLCASTPQGVGGANVLTFGAGSRLTVL.

This chain uses TRBV7-2 with TRBJ1-2; D gene ambiguous. V dropped 0 bases and J dropped 8 bases, with 10 bases sitting between them. The CDR3 has 13 amino acids. Germline assignment: CDR1 SGHTA and CDR2 FQGNSA. CDR3 sequence reads: CASSLAQVEGYTF. Here the CDR3 DNA reads TGTGCCAGCAGCTTAGCCCAGGTAGAGGGCTACACCTTC.

V and J are TRBV7-2 and TRBJ2-7; TRBD2 matches at 10 bases. The CDR3 has 16 residues. Germline V gives CDR1 SGHTA, CDR2 FQGNSA. J lost 4 bases, V lost 0 bases, and 6 bases had no gene match. CDR3 nucleotides: TGTGCCAGCAGCTTAGCTCTAGCGGGGGCGAGGTACGAGCAGTACTTC. Its translation is CASSLALAGARYEQYF.

The chain links TRBV5-5 to TRBJ1-1; 7 bases map to TRBD1. Germline V gene data show CDR1 as SGHKS and CDR2 as YYEKEE (reference sequence). The CDR3 is 14 residues long. Trimming removed 3 bases from V and 1 base from J; junction bases left unmatched: 3. The CDR3, as DNA: TGTGCCAGCAGCTACAGACAGGGGAACACTGAAGCTTTCTTT. This sequence encodes CASSYRQGNTEAFF.

The chain combines TRBV6-1 with TRBJ1-2, with D uncertain. Germline lookup yields CDR1 MNHNS and CDR2 SASEGT. This CDR3 is 11 amino acids long. The V end was cut by 2 bases, the J end by 4 bases, with 2 bases between. CDR3 residues: CASSELYGYTF. CDR3 nucleotides: TGTGCCAGCAGTGAACTCTATGGCTACACCTTC.

This chain links TRBV4-1 with TRBJ1-3; D might be TRBD1 (6 bases). The germline V gene has CDR1 MGHRA and CDR2 YSYEKL. Trimming shortened V by 1 base and J by 9 bases, and 13 bases separated the two germline ends. This CDR3 is 14 amino acids long. The CDR3 DNA reads TGCGCCAGCAGCCAAGTTGGGCTGGGGGCCACCATATATTTT. Encoded protein: CASSQVGLGATIYF.

The chain links TRBV18 to TRBJ2-2; 9 bases match TRBD1. The germline V gene encodes CDR1 KGHSH and CDR2 LQKENI. Unmatched junction bases numbered 6, after V lost 2 bases and J lost 5 bases. The CDR3 has 16 residues. In nucleotides, the CDR3 is TGTGCCAGCTCACCATCACAGGGGGCTACGACCGGGGAGCTGTTTTTT. Protein product: CASSPSQGATTGELFF. The entire variable domain, with the rest obtained from reference TRBV18 and TRBJ2-2, is as follows: NAGVMQNPRHLVRRRGQEARLRCSPMKGHSHVYWYRQLPEEGLKFMVYLQKENIIDESGMPKERFSAEFPKEGPSILRIQQVVRGDSAAYFCASSPSQGATTGELFFGEGSRLTVL.

This chain connects TRBV3-1 (or the pseudogene TRBV3-2) to TRBJ2-2, with 8 bases fitting TRBD1. The V segment lost 3 bases and the J segment 4 bases; nucleotides outside the gene matches: 7. Germline V CDR1 and CDR2: LGHDT, YNNKEL (reference sequence). The CDR3 spans 16 residues. CDR3 DNA: TGTGCCAGCAGCCAGGTCAGGGGGCGGGTCACCGGGGAGCTGTTTTTT. It is translated as CASSQVRGRVTGELFF.